The 15 T cell receptor beta chains below come from one sample, sequenced in a study of T cell responses to AZD1222 COVID-19 vaccine. Clones were sequenced by immunoSEQ multiplex PCR, and TCRdb holds only the in-frame ones, with some missing. Altogether around 52,000 clones are present, around 87% being singletons, with the ten largest covering 16%. The sample consisted of peripheral blood, taken on day 0 of AZD1222 vaccination. Receptors originate from an adult in good health.

V and J are TRBV27 and TRBJ1-6; D is possibly TRBD1 (5 bases). The germline V and J ends were trimmed by 5 bases and 13 bases, with 15 bases remaining between them. Per germline, CDR1 MNHEY and CDR2 SMNVEV (reference sequence). CDR3 size: 13 residues. Here the CDR3 DNA reads TGTGCCAGCAGTCGGGACGCCCTTAACCCCCTCCACTTT. Its translation: CASSRDALNPLHF.

The chain is built from TRBV20-1 and TRBJ1-3; 7 nucleotides agree with TRBD1. With V trimmed by 3 bases and J by 4 bases, 9 bases remained unmatched. The germline CDR1 and CDR2 sequences are DFQATT and SNEGSKA (reference sequence). The CDR3 extends over 15 amino acids. For the CDR3, the DNA is TGCAGTGCTAGTTCCGGGACAGCGGTGGGAAACACCATATATTTT. Its translation is CSASSGTAVGNTIYF.

The chain employs TRBV25-1 and TRBJ2-1; D is undetermined. Germline CDR1 is MGHDK and CDR2 is SYGVNS. This CDR3 is built from 11 residues. The V end lost 4 bases, the J end lost 4 bases, and 2 bases lay between the germline ends. For the CDR3, the DNA is TGTGCCAGCAGTGTTTACAATGAGCAGTTCTTC. The encoded protein is CASSVYNEQFF.

The V gene is TRBV3-1 (or the pseudogene TRBV3-2), the J gene TRBJ1-4; D unresolved. V shed 1 base and J shed 4 bases, with 10 bases lying between them. The germline gives CDR1 LGHDT, CDR2 YNNKEL (reference sequence). This CDR3 is built from 15 residues. The CDR3: CASSQVGQFNEKLFF. The CDR3 DNA sequence: TGTGCCAGCAGCCAAGTAGGCCAGTTTAATGAAAAACTGTTTTTT.

The chain couples TRBV28 to TRBJ1-4, with 7 nucleotides matching TRBD1. In germline, CDR1 is MDHEN, CDR2 SYDVKM. Germline trimming cut 4 bases from V and 4 bases from J; bases unmatched to any gene: 9. The CDR3 spans 16 residues. The CDR3 DNA sequence: TGTGCCAGCAGTTCACAGACAGGGTATAGTAATGAAAAACTGTTTTTT. Its translation: CASSSQTGYSNEKLFF.

This chain connects TRBV4-2 to TRBJ1-4; possible D gene TRBD1, 5 bases. The V gene lost 5 bases and the J gene lost 2 bases, with 9 bases spanning the gap. The germline V gene encodes CDR1 LGHNA and CDR2 YNFKEQ. This CDR3 spans 14 amino acids. The CDR3 sequence: CASSSDSTNEKLFF. CDR3 DNA: TGTGCCAGCAGCTCCGACAGCACTAATGAAAAACTGTTTTTT.

This chain joins TRBV19 and TRBJ2-2; tentative D call: TRBD2 (6 bases). The CDR3 is 17 residues long. CDR1 is LNHDA, CDR2 SQIVND, per germline (reference sequence). The V end was cut by 3 bases, the J end by 4 bases, with 18 bases between. The CDR3 here is CASSMFWLAQTTGELFF. CDR3 bases: TGTGCCAGTAGTATGTTTTGGCTAGCGCAAACCACCGGGGAGCTGTTTTTT.

The chain couples TRBV28 to TRBJ1-6, with 12 bases lining up with TRBD1. The CDR3 contains 12 residues. J was trimmed by 12 bases and V by 10 bases; bases with no gene match: 4. From germline, CDR1 is MDHEN and CDR2 SYDVKM. Here the CDR3 reads CAIGTGGQPLHF. CDR3 in DNA: TGTGCCATAGGGACAGGGGGCCAACCCCTCCACTTT.

This chain uses TRBV18 with TRBJ1-6; D is unresolved. V shed 2 bases and J shed 12 bases, with 20 bases lying between them. This CDR3 region has 16 residues. From germline, CDR1 is KGHSH and CDR2 LQKENI. In nucleotides, the CDR3 is TGTGCCAGCTCACCAGGAATGAAGGGTGGAGGAAGACCCCTCCACTTT. This encodes CASSPGMKGGGRPLHF.

Comments on this clone: The identical CDR3 is also encoded by other nucleotide sequences in the sample. V gene TRBV4-2 combines with J gene TRBJ2-3, with D unclear. Trimming pared 1 base from V and 6 bases from J, leaving 8 bases between. Germline assignment: CDR1 LGHNA and CDR2 YNFKEQ. The CDR3 contains 13 residues. This chain's CDR3 is CASSQGEGDTQYF. The CDR3 DNA follows: TGTGCCAGCAGCCAAGGGGAAGGGGATACGCAGTATTTT.

This clone is labeled large. The V and J genes are TRBV9 and TRBJ2-3; TRBD2 matches at 8 bases. CDR3 length equals 16 residues. Germline V CDR1 and CDR2: SGDLS, YYNGEE. V shed 0 bases and J 4 bases; nucleotides not matched to a gene: 7. The CDR3 DNA follows: TGTGCCAGCAGCGTAGGGGCGGGGGGACAACCAGATACGCAGTATTTT. Translation gives CASSVGAGGQPDTQYF.

The CDR3 protein is CAWVETGELFF. The CDR3 DNA is TGTGCCTGGGTAGAGACCGGGGAGCTGTTTTTT. V and J are TRBV30 and TRBJ2-2; D remains ambiguous. This CDR3 comprises 11 residues. V was cut by 5 bases and J by 5 bases, with 6 bases left in between. Germline-derived CDR1 and CDR2 are GTSNPN and SVGIG (reference sequence).

The genes are TRBV2 and TRBJ2-3, with 8 bases fitting TRBD1. Germline trimming cut 7 bases from V and 1 base from J; bases unmatched to any gene: 4. The CDR3 runs 14 residues. Germline CDR1 is SNHLY and CDR2 is FYNNEI. Here the CDR3 reads CASKQTGGTDTQYF. The CDR3 DNA follows: TGTGCCAGCAAACAGACAGGGGGCACAGATACGCAGTATTTT.

The genes are TRBV28 and TRBJ1-1; 7 bases fit TRBD1. V trimming: 5 bases; J trimming: 9 bases; junction bases outside the gene matches: 9. The germline CDR1 and CDR2 sequences are MDHEN and SYDVKM. The CDR3 sequence is 13 residues long. Here the CDR3 reads CASSPPDRVKAFF. Written as DNA, the CDR3 is TGTGCCAGCAGTCCCCCCGACAGGGTTAAAGCTTTCTTT.

The gene calls are TRBV3-1 (or the pseudogene TRBV3-2) and TRBJ1-5, with 7 nucleotides matching TRBD1. The junction had 6 bases not matched to a gene; V was cut back by 3 bases and J by 7 bases. This CDR3 has 14 residues. Germline V gene data show CDR1 as LGHDT and CDR2 as YNNKEL (reference sequence). In DNA, the CDR3 is TGTGCCAGCAGCCACAGACAGGGAGTCCAGCCCCAGCATTTT. Translated, it gives CASSHRQGVQPQHF.